Shown below are 5 T cell receptor beta chains from a single sample sequenced in a study of blood T cell repertoires in COVID-19. Sequenced by immunoSEQ multiplex PCR; TCRdb stores in-frame clones only, minus some. The repertoire holds more than 110,000 clones, 75% to 90% seen once, with 8% to 13% in the top ten. Specimen: peripheral blood. These receptors came from a woman over 75 with acute or convalescent COVID-19.

This rearrangement joins TRBV4-1 to TRBJ1-4; the D gene is possibly TRBD1 (5 bases). There are 15 residues in the CDR3. V lost 4 bases to trimming and J lost 6 bases, with 15 bases between them. Germline CDR1 is MGHRA and CDR2 is YSYEKL. The DNA of the CDR3 is TGCGCCAGCAGCCGAGGCGGCGGGGCTGATGAAAAACTGTTTTTT. Translating it yields CASSRGGGADEKLFF.

V is TRBV2 and J is TRBJ1-5; weak D call: TRBD1 (5 bases). The CDR3 consists of 16 residues. V was pared by 2 bases and J by 6 bases, with 17 bases between. Germline V gene data show CDR1 as SNHLY and CDR2 as FYNNEI. The chain's CDR3 is CASSERGREVGQPQHF. CDR3 DNA: TGTGCCAGCAGTGAAAGGGGTAGGGAGGTCGGTCAGCCCCAGCATTTT.

This chain joins TRBV2 and TRBJ1-1; no firm D call. The ends were cut back, 3 bases at V and 1 base at J, with 9 bases in the middle. The CDR3 runs 14 residues. Per the germline V gene, CDR1 is SNHLY and CDR2 is FYNNEI. CDR3 nucleotide sequence: TGTGCCAGCAGTGAGTACAGAACGAACACTGAAGCTTTCTTT. Encoded protein: CASSEYRTNTEAFF.

V is TRBV7-3 and J is TRBJ1-2, with TRBD1 matching 11 bases. With 0 bases clipped from V and 6 bases from J, the junction kept 12 bases outside the gene matches. Looked up from germline, CDR1 is SGHTA and CDR2 is FQGTGA. This CDR3 is 18 amino acids long. In nucleotides, the CDR3 is TGTGCCAGCAGCTTAACGAGAGATGGGGGACAGGGGGAACATGGCTACACCTTC. Encoded protein: CASSLTRDGGQGEHGYTF.

The chain uses TRBV29-1 and TRBJ1-1, with D possibly being TRBD1 (5 bases). The CDR3 has 11 residues. Trimming pared 7 bases from V and 1 base from J, leaving 7 bases between. CDR1 is SQVTM, CDR2 ANQGSEA, per germline. CDR3 protein: CSGTGNTEAFF. The CDR3 DNA sequence: TGCAGCGGTACAGGGAACACTGAAGCTTTCTTT.